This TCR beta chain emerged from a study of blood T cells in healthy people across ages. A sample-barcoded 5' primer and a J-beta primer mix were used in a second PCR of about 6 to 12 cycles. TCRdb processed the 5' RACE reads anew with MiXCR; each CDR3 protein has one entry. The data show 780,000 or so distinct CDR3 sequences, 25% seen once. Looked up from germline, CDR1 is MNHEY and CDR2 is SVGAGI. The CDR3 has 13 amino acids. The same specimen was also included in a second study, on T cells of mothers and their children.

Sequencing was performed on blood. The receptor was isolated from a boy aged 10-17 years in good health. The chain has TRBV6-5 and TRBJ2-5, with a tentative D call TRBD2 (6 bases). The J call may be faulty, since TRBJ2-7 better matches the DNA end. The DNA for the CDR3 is TGTGCCAGCAGTTACTCGCGGGGCCCCGAGCAGTACTTC. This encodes CASSYSRGPEQYF.